This T cell receptor (beta chain) emerged from a study of regulatory T cells in long-lasting Graves disease. The CDR3 runs to 17 residues. Germline trimming cut 5 bases from V and 0 bases from J; bases unmatched to any gene: 5. Combining iRepertoire HTBI primers with Arm-PCR of CDR3 regions, the authors built TCR beta libraries. TCRdb used MiXCR to reprocess the multiplex PCR reads, holding one entry per CDR3 protein. Among around 420,000 distinct CDR3 sequences listed, roughly 15% were seen once. This clonotype has at least ten counts. Time point here: newly diagnosed GD, antithyroid drugs for less than 3 months. Following extraction of RNA from PBMCs, that RNA was used to make the TCR library.

The chain carries TRBV12-3 or TRBV12-4 and TRBJ2-1; 12 nucleotides match TRBD2. The sequence came from a female donor with Graves disease. Material: peripheral blood mononuclear cells (PBMCs), obtained at new diagnosis, from a patient treated with antithyroid drugs. CDR3 sequence (DNA): TGTGCCAGCAGTCCTTCTAGCGGGGGGGGCTCCTACAATGAGCAGTTCTTC. Residues: CASSPSSGGGSYNEQFF.